The present entry profiles one TCR beta chain with its context. Its antigen specificity is not known. Base qualities are not provided; no much larger clone lies one nucleotide away. This specimen belongs to a study of blood T cell repertoires in COVID-19 (dated by TCRdb to the early 2020s). Notes on the research overall: Samples covering the acute and convalescent phases of COVID-19 were provided by collaborators in the United States, Italy and Spain. Subjects who had been exposed to COVID-19, were actively infected with it, or had recovered from it provided the deeply sampled blood TCRbeta repertoires that made up the dataset. HLA class I and class II types, where available, came from metadata supplied by the sample provider rather than from assay-based typing. A freely available public database, intended as a resource for researchers studying the immune response to SARS-CoV-2, is where the repertoires were released. Sample metadata almost always included a de-identified subject ID, COVID-19 status, age in years and sex. Samples were obtained from the ongoing ImmuneRACE study (first 160 participants) and from about 1,300 subjects provided by 6 global collaborators. The material from the prospective study consisted of cDNA or gDNA derived from T cells, B-cell-depleted T cells, or PBMCs.

TCRbeta CDR3 regions were amplified from genomic DNA by means of the immunoSEQ Assay, a bias-controlled multiplex PCR. From the authors' description of their analysis: Nucleated cell counts per sample were estimated from amplification of reference gene primers within the assay. To quantify the absolute abundance of each unique TCRbeta CDR3 rearrangement, sequence reads were collapsed and filtered. For each sample, productive Simpson clonality was calculated by taking the square root of Simpson's diversity index across productive rearrangements. This immuneACCESS table, as held by TCRdb, lists in-frame sequences with V and J called but not all clones. Of the missing ones, under half trace to an unresolved V gene in checked studies; the others have no known cause. The V and J calls and the clone size are those of that table, but D and trimming were determined from the DNA. The sample table holds over 150,000 clones, of which around 80% were seen once. The leading ten clones occupy roughly 13% of the sample.

Results and caveats for the whole study, not just this receptor: The amount of clinical and demographic metadata varied by source and participant and was provided uncurated.

The collaborating institutions used their own protocols to collect whole blood in K2EDTA tubes. For TCRbeta analysis, collaborator samples were shipped as frozen whole blood, as isolated PBMCs, or as DNA extracted from either sample type. Sequenced sample: peripheral blood. The clonotype comes from a human donor in a cohort sampled during active COVID-19.

CDR3 loop: CASSPLGTSGSETQYF. The DNA is as follows: TGTGCCAGCAGCCCCCTCGGGACTAGCGGCTCGGAGACCCAGTACTTC. The rearrangement joined TRBV11-2 to TRBJ2-5, with 11 bases in between that match TRBD2. The CDR3 contains 16 residues, cysteine and phenylalanine counted. The read is trimmed to its CDR3 DNA, 48 bases read in frame from base 1. CDR1 and CDR2, looked up from the germline V gene, are SGHAT and FQNNGV. At the junction V is shortened by 5 bases and J by 5 bases; bases outside the gene matches: 10.